Listed here is a single TCR beta chain. Using immunoSEQ multiplex PCR, the repertoire was profiled, and TCRdb retains in-frame clones only, with some absent. The repertoire holds 300,000 to 400,000 clones, with around nine tenths as singletons. The data originate from a study of blood T cell repertoires in COVID-19. Study information: From the United States, Italy and Spain came samples of acute and convalescent COVID-19. PBMCs, B-cell-depleted T cells, or T cells were the source of the cDNA or gDNA that made up the material.

This CDR3 contains 17 residues. Germline values: CDR1 LGHNA, CDR2 YSLEER. The V segment lost 3 bases and the J segment 0 bases; nucleotides outside the gene matches: 5. J is TRBJ1-3 and V is TRBV4-3; 10 nucleotides line up with TRBD1. The source material was peripheral blood. The clonotype originates from a woman in her seventies with COVID-19, enrolled during active disease. The CDR3 DNA reads as TGCGCCAGCAGCCAGGCGGGACAGGGGCTCTCTGGAAACACCATATATTTT. Translated: CASSQAGQGLSGNTIYF.